This paragraph reports one T cell receptor (beta chain). The table came from immunoSEQ multiplex PCR; TCRdb's copy has only in-frame clones and leaves some out. The sample has about 110,000 clones; roughly nine tenths are singletons. The sample originates from a study of T cell responses to AZD1222 COVID-19 vaccine. This clonotype was obtained from an adult in good health. The sequenced sample was peripheral blood, obtained on day 0 of AZD1222 vaccination.

CDR3 in DNA: TGTGCCAGCAGCGGTAGGACAGGGGGCGTTCAGCCCCAGCATTTT. It is translated as CASSGRTGGVQPQHF. The rearrangement joins TRBV6-2 or TRBV6-3 to TRBJ1-5; 11 bases align to TRBD1. The junction had 7 bases not matched to a gene; V was cut back by 6 bases and J by 6 bases. Germline values: CDR1 MNHEY, CDR2 SVGEGT. CDR3 length equals 15 residues.